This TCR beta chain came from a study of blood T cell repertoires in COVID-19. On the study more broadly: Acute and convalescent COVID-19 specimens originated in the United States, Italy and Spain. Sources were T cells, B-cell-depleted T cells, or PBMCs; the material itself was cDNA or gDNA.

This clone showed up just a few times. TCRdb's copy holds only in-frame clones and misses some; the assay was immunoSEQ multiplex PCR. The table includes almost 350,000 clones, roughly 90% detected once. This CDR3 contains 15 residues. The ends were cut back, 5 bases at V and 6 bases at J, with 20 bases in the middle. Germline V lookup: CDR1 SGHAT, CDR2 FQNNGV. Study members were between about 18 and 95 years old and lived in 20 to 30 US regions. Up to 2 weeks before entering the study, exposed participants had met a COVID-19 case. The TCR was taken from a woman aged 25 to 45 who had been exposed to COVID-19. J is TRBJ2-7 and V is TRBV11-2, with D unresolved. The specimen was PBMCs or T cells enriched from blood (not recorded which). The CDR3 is CASSRRLGPTAEQYF. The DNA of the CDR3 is TGTGCCAGCAGCCGCCGGCTGGGCCCAACGGCCGAGCAGTACTTC.